This T cell receptor (beta chain) was sequenced during a study of control samples from healthy donors and cancer patients. Method: immunoSEQ multiplex PCR; TCRdb's copy keeps in-frame clones and lacks some. The data hold 95,000 to 110,000 clones, with around 89% observed a single time. The junction had 5 bases not matched to a gene; V was cut back by 1 base and J by 8 bases. The CDR3 covers 15 residues. Per germline, CDR1 KGHSH and CDR2 LQKENI. The clonotype comes from a man in his fifties or sixties with lung cancer. The sample comprised PBMCs. This chain connects TRBV18 to TRBJ2-1; 10 positions agree with TRBD2. This CDR3 reads CASSPQASGGYEQFF. The CDR3 nucleotides read TGTGCCAGCTCACCACAAGCTAGCGGGGGCTATGAGCAGTTCTTC. Filled out from reference TRBV18 and TRBJ2-1, the complete variable domain reads NAGVMQNPRHLVRRRGQEARLRCSPMKGHSHVYWYRQLPEEGLKFMVYLQKENIIDESGMPKERFSAEFPKEGPSILRIQQVVRGDSAAYFCASSPQASGGYEQFFGPGTRLTVL.